A selection of T cell receptor beta chains follows, all from one sample in a study of identical twins. TCRdb called the 5' RACE reads again in MiXCR, with one record for every CDR3 protein. The table has 450,000 or so distinct CDR3 sequences, over 12% seen once; the top ten hold around 0.57%. This sample was also put to use in a study of yellow fever vaccine responses in identical twins.

Material for sequencing was CD4+ T cells sorted from blood. The receptor set was obtained from a woman aged 18-35 years in good health. Each CDR3 is given with its conserved first and last residue. D genes are given only for firm matches. Only some rows state a clone size, as once, few, many or a class for expanded clones.

v_gene,d_gene,abundance,j_gene,CDR3aa,CDR3nt
TRBV28,-,few,TRBJ2-7,CASRGSGEGEQYF,TGTGCCAGCAGAGGAAGTGGGGAAGGCGAGCAGTACTTC
TRBV5-5,-,few,TRBJ2-1,CASSLLPGINYNEQFF,TGTGCCAGCAGCTTGTTACCGGGAATTAACTACAATGAGCAGTTCTTC
TRBV27,-,few,TRBJ2-4,CASSFGDAKNIQYF,TGTGCCAGCAGTTTCGGAGATGCCAAAAACATTCAGTACTTC
TRBV20-1,-,-,TRBJ2-1,CSARDEAGVVGNEQFF,TGCAGTGCTAGAGATGAAGCAGGGGTTGTAGGGAATGAGCAGTTCTTC
TRBV12-3/TRBV12-4,-,-,TRBJ2-7,CASSRALYEQYF,TGTGCCAGCAGCCGTGCCCTCTACGAGCAGTACTTC
TRBV4-1,TRBD2,many,TRBJ2-7,CASSQNLAGSFYEQYF,TGCGCCAGCAGCCAGAATCTAGCGGGAAGTTTCTACGAGCAGTACTTC
TRBV14,-,-,TRBJ2-3,CASSQVLGAATDTQYF,TGTGCCAGCAGCCAAGTGTTGGGGGCTGCCACAGATACGCAGTATTTT
TRBV6-5,TRBD2,few,TRBJ2-7,CASSTGGTQYF,TGTGCCAGCAGCACGGGGGGAACGCAGTACTTC
TRBV4-2,-,few,TRBJ2-5,CASSQEGHRPQETQYF,TGTGCCAGCAGCCAAGAGGGACACCGACCTCAAGAGACCCAGTACTTC
TRBV11-1,-,-,TRBJ2-2,CASSPGGGGRTGELFF,TGTGCCAGCAGCCCAGGGGGCGGGGGCCGCACCGGGGAGCTGTTTTTT
TRBV20-1,-,-,TRBJ2-5,CSASPLTGGETQYF,TGCAGTGCCTCCCCGTTGACTGGGGGAGAGACCCAGTACTTC
TRBV20-1,-,few,TRBJ2-3,CSASGVSSDTQYF,TGCAGTGCTAGCGGCGTTTCCTCAGATACGCAGTATTTT
TRBV2,-,-,TRBJ1-6,CASSASYNSPLHF,TGTGCCAGCAGTGCCAGCTATAATTCACCCCTCCACTTT
TRBV2,-,-,TRBJ2-7,CASSVLLEQYF,TGTGCCAGCAGTGTCTTACTTGAGCAGTACTTC
TRBV24-1,TRBD1,-,TRBJ2-7,CATSATGGTYEQYF,TGTGCCACCAGTGCAACAGGGGGTACCTACGAGCAGTACTTC
TRBV20-1,-,-,TRBJ2-7,CSAREISPGTRTYEQYF,TGCAGTGCTAGAGAAATCTCTCCAGGGACCCGAACCTACGAGCAGTACTTC
TRBV20-1,-,many,TRBJ2-5,CSAREETQYF,TGCAGTGCTAGAGAAGAGACCCAGTACTTC
TRBV29-1,TRBD2,few,TRBJ2-7,CSVEQRGGPRQYF,TGCAGCGTTGAGCAGCGGGGGGGCCCTCGGCAGTACTTC
TRBV24-1,TRBD1,-,TRBJ2-4,CATSGSTGAKNIQYF,TGTGCCACCAGTGGTTCGACAGGGGCCAAAAACATTCAGTACTTC
TRBV11-2,-,few,TRBJ2-1,CASSLVGGGNEQFF,TGTGCCAGCAGCTTAGTAGGAGGAGGGAATGAGCAGTTCTTC